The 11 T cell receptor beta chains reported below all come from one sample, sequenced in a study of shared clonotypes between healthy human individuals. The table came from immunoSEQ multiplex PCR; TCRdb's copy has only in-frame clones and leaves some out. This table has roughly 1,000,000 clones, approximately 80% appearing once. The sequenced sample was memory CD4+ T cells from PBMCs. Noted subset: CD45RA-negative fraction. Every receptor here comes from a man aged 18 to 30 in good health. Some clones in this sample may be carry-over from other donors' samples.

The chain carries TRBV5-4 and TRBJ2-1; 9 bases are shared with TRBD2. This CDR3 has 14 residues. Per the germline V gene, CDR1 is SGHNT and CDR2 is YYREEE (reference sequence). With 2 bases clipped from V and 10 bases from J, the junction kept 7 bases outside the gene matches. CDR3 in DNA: TGTGCCAGCAGCTTTAGCGGGGGAGGTTGGGAGCAGTTCTTC. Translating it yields CASSFSGGGWEQFF.

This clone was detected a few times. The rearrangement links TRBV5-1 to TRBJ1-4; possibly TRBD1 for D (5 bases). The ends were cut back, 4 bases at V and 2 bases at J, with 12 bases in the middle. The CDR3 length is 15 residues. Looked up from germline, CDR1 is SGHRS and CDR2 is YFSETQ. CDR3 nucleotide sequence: TGCGCCAGCAGCCTCCAGGGAAGCACTAATGAAAAACTGTTTTTT. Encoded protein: CASSLQGSTNEKLFF. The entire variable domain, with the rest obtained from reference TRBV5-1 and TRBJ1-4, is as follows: KAGVTQTPRYLIKTRGQQVTLSCSPISGHRSVSWYQQTPGQGLQFLFEYFSETQRNKGNFPGRFSGRQFSNSRSEMNVSTLELGDSALYLCASSLQGSTNEKLFFGSGTQLSVL.

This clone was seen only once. Here the CDR3 reads CASSLTYGRASGLPYEQYF. The CDR3 bases are TGTGCCAGCAGCTTAACCTACGGAAGGGCTAGCGGGCTTCCCTACGAGCAGTACTTC. V gene TRBV7-3 combines with J gene TRBJ2-7, with 8 bases identical to TRBD2. In germline, CDR1 is SGHTA, CDR2 FQGTGA. This CDR3 spans 19 amino acids. Trimming at V came to 0 bases and at J to 2 bases, leaving 15 bases not matched to a gene.

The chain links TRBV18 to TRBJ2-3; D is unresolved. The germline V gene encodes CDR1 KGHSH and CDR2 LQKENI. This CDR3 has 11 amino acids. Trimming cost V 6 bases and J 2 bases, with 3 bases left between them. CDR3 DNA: TGTGCCAGCTCTCTCACAGATACGCAGTATTTT. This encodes CASSLTDTQYF.

The CDR3 DNA is TGTGCCAGCTCACCATATAATCTTGGACAAATGAACACTGAAGCTTTCTTT. This codes for CASSPYNLGQMNTEAFF. This sequence joins TRBV18 and TRBJ1-1; tentatively, D is TRBD1 (5 bases). This CDR3 is built from 17 residues. CDR1 and CDR2 (germline): KGHSH, LQKENI. The V and J ends lost 2 bases and 0 bases respectively, with 16 bases between them.

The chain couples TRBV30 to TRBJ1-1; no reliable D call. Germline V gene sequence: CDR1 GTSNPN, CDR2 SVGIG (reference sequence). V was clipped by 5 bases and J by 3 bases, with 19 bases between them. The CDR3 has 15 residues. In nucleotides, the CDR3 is TGTGCCTGGGGGAACCAGTATGGGCGCGACACTGAAGCTTTCTTT. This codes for CAWGNQYGRDTEAFF. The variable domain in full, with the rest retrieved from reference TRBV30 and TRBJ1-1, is SQTIHQWPATLVQPVGSPLSLECTVEGTSNPNLYWYRQAAGRGLQLLFYSVGIGQISSEVPQNLSASRPQDRQFILSSKKLLLSDSGFYLCAWGNQYGRDTEAFFGQGTRLTVV.

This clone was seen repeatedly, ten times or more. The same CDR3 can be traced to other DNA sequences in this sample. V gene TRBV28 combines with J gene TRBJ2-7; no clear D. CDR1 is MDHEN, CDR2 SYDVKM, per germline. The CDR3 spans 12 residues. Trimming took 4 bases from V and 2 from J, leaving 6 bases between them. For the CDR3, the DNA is TGTGCCAGCAGTTCGGCTGCCTACGAGCAGTACTTC. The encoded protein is CASSSAAYEQYF.

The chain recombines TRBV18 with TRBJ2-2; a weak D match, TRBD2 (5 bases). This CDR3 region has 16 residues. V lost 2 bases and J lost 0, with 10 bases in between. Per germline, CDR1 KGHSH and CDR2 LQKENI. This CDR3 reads CASSPSGPPNTGELFF. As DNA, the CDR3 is TGTGCCAGCTCACCAAGCGGCCCACCGAACACCGGGGAGCTGTTTTTT.

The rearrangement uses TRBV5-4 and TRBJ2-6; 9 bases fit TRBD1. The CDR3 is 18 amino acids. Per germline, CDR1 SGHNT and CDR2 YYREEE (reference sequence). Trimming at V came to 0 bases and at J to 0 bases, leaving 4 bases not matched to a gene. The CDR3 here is CASSLGDRAVSGANVLTF. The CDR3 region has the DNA TGTGCCAGCAGCTTGGGGGACAGGGCCGTCTCTGGGGCCAACGTCCTGACTTTC.

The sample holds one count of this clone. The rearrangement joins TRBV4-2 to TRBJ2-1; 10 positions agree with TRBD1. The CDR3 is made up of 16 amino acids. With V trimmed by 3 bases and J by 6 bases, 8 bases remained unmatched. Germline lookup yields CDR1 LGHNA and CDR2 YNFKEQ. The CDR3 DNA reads TGTGCCAGCAGCCAGTCTACCGGGACAGGGGCCAATGAGCAGTTCTTC. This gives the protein CASSQSTGTGANEQFF.

The CDR3 protein is CSVEGFWGGRRLRYNEQFF. As DNA, the CDR3 is TGCAGCGTTGAGGGGTTCTGGGGCGGGAGACGACTGAGGTACAATGAGCAGTTCTTC. V is TRBV29-1 and J is TRBJ2-1, with 7 bases fitting TRBD2. Germline CDR1 reads SQVTM; CDR2 reads ANQGSEA. The V gene end was trimmed by 3 bases and the J gene end by 4 bases; junction bases not matched to a gene: 21. The CDR3 extends over 19 amino acids.